The T cell receptor beta chain described here comes from a study of blood T cell repertoires in COVID-19. Turning to the study itself: The study drew acute and convalescent COVID-19 samples from the United States, Italy and Spain.

V shed 0 bases and J 1 base; nucleotides not matched to a gene: 9. The V gene's germline CDR1 is MGHRA and CDR2 YSYEKL. This CDR3 spans 17 amino acids. As processed by the authors: Reference gene primer amplification gave nucleated cell count estimates. Generated by immunoSEQ multiplex PCR, the TCRdb table keeps only in-frame clones and is missing some. V and J calls plus clone size are reproduced from that table; the DNA served to infer D and trimming. The sample includes more than 15,000 clones, approximately 85% of them seen just once. Remarks on this clone: The same CDR3 can be traced to other DNA sequences in this sample.

The sample comprised peripheral blood. The sequence derives from a man aged 35-49 years with active or convalescent COVID-19. The genes are TRBV4-1 and TRBJ2-7; 7 nucleotides agree with TRBD1. The CDR3 sequence: CASSQEGSGTASYEQYF. In DNA form, the CDR3 reads TGCGCCAGCAGCCAAGAAGGGTCCGGGACAGCATCCTACGAGCAGTACTTC.